Included here is one TCR beta chain sequence, with context. This CDR3 has 15 residues. With 4 bases removed from V and 4 bases from J, the gap between germline ends came to 17 bases. This sample stems from a study of blood T cell repertoires in COVID-19. Study background: Specimens from acute and convalescent COVID-19 originated in the United States, Italy and Spain. PBMCs, B-cell-depleted T cells, or T cells were the source of the cDNA or gDNA that made up the material.

Profiled with immunoSEQ multiplex PCR; TCRdb holds only in-frame clones, not every one. The sample lists tens of thousands of clones, roughly 82% occurring once. This receptor was obtained from a human donor in a cohort sampled during active COVID-19. The specimen sequenced was peripheral blood. J is TRBJ2-7 and V is TRBV23-1, with D perhaps matching TRBD1 (6 bases). TRBV23-1 is sorted into the ORF group, with uncertain function. CDR3 sequence: CASSLRQASNYEQYF. The CDR3 nucleotides read TGCGCCAGCAGTCTAAGACAGGCCTCGAATTACGAGCAGTACTTC.